A single sample is the source of the 30 T cell receptor beta chains below, sequenced in a study of blood T cell repertoires in COVID-19. Clones were read by immunoSEQ multiplex PCR, and TCRdb kept only the in-frame ones, dropping some. Of 340,000 or so clones in the sample, 83% were seen once. The sequenced sample consisted of peripheral blood. The receptors shown here come from a young man with active or convalescent COVID-19.

This rearrangement joins TRBV11-3 to TRBJ1-6; 9 nucleotides agree with TRBD1. The CDR3 covers 16 residues. V lost 0 bases to trimming and J lost 8 bases; unmatched junction nucleotides: 5. Germline V gives CDR1 SGHNT, CDR2 YENEEA. In DNA form, the CDR3 reads TGTGCCAGCAGCTTAGATGGGACAGGGTTGGATTCACCCCTCCACTTT. Amino acids: CASSLDGTGLDSPLHF.

In the case of this clone: Other DNA sequences from this sample encode an identical CDR3 as well. The rearrangement uses TRBV20-1 and TRBJ2-3, with unresolved D. The CDR3 length is 11 residues. Trimming shortened V by 2 bases and J by 4 bases, and 4 bases separated the two germline ends. Germline lookup yields CDR1 DFQATT and CDR2 SNEGSKA (reference sequence). The CDR3 spells CSARRADTQYF. The CDR3 nucleotides are TGCAGTGCTAGACGGGCAGATACGCAGTATTTT.

The J gene is TRBJ1-2, the V gene TRBV3-1 (or the pseudogene TRBV3-2), with D tentatively TRBD1 (5 bases). Deletions cut 0 bases from V and 7 bases from J, with 15 bases between. The CDR3 extends over 15 amino acids. CDR1 and CDR2 (germline): LGHDT, YNNKEL (reference sequence). The CDR3 loop reads CASSQDMTGGGGYTF. The CDR3, as DNA: TGTGCCAGCAGCCAAGATATGACCGGGGGGGGTGGCTACACCTTC.

V is TRBV20-1 and J is TRBJ2-5; maybe TRBD2 (5 bases). Germline CDR1 is DFQATT and CDR2 is SNEGSKA (reference sequence). Between the trimmed V and J ends, which lost 1 base and 9 bases, there was a span of 9 bases. This CDR3 has 11 amino acids. CDR3 region: CSARVEAAQYF. The CDR3 nucleotides are TGCAGTGCTAGAGTGGAGGCGGCCCAGTACTTC.

This chain joins TRBV11-3 and TRBJ2-7, with TRBD2 matching over 9 bases. Trimming removed 3 bases from V and 3 bases from J; junction bases left unmatched: 6. This CDR3 contains 15 residues. The germline CDR1 and CDR2 sequences are SGHNT and YENEEA. The CDR3 here is CASSFPSGAHYEQYF. The CDR3 bases are TGTGCCAGCAGCTTCCCTAGCGGGGCACACTACGAGCAGTACTTC.

This chain links TRBV27 with TRBJ2-1; TRBD1 matches at 9 bases. Per the germline V gene, CDR1 is MNHEY and CDR2 is SMNVEV (reference sequence). The junction had 7 bases not matched to a gene; V was cut back by 2 bases and J by 14 bases. The CDR3 totals 13 residues. The CDR3 DNA is TGTGCCAGCAGTTTAAGAAGGGACAGGGAGGAGTTCTTC. Translating it yields CASSLRRDREEFF.

The chain recombines TRBV7-2 with TRBJ1-6; D is possibly TRBD1 (6 bases). The V end was cut by 1 base, the J end by 8 bases, with 12 bases between. Germline values: CDR1 SGHTA, CDR2 FQGNSA. This CDR3 contains 15 residues. The CDR3 DNA follows: TGTGCCAGCAGCTTAGAGGGGGTCGGGGATTCACCCCTCCACTTT. Translating gives CASSLEGVGDSPLHF.

This sequence joins TRBV12-3 or TRBV12-4 and TRBJ1-1; D possibly corresponds to TRBD1 (5 bases). V was trimmed by 2 bases and J by 6 bases, leaving 10 bases between them. The CDR3 contains 13 residues. The CDR3 loop reads CASSLKGWAEAFF. The DNA of the CDR3 is TGTGCCAGCAGTTTAAAGGGGTGGGCTGAAGCTTTCTTT.

This chain links TRBV27 with TRBJ1-2; 9 nucleotides match TRBD1. The V gene's germline CDR1 is MNHEY and CDR2 SMNVEV (reference sequence). The CDR3 contains 14 residues. V lost 7 bases, J lost 4 bases, and 7 bases stayed unmatched. The CDR3 DNA reads as TGTGCCAGCAACCCGACAGGGGGAGGCTATGGCTACACCTTC. Translating it yields CASNPTGGGYGYTF.

The chain carries TRBV19 and TRBJ2-7, with TRBD2 as a possible D gene (6 bases). The V gene's germline CDR1 is LNHDA and CDR2 SQIVND (reference sequence). V lost 5 bases and J lost 1, with 9 bases in between. This CDR3 has 13 amino acids. Written as DNA, the CDR3 is TGTGCCAGTAGTTCCGGGACTTCCTACGAGCAGTACTTC. Translated, it gives CASSSGTSYEQYF.

This clone was seen once. The V and J genes are TRBV5-4 and TRBJ1-4; TRBD1 might be the D (6 bases). CDR3 length: 14 amino acids. In germline, CDR1 is SGHNT, CDR2 YYREEE (reference sequence). V was shortened by 0 bases and J by 6 bases, with 9 bases between the two germline ends. This CDR3 reads CASSLAKGDEKLFF. CDR3 bases: TGTGCCAGCAGCTTGGCTAAGGGGGATGAAAAACTGTTTTTT. The full variable domain, in which reference TRBV5-4 and TRBJ1-4 provide the parts outside the CDR3, is ETGVTQSPTHLIKTRGQQVTLRCSSQSGHNTVSWYQQALGQGPQFIFQYYREEENGRGNFPPRFSGLQFPNYSSELNVNALELDDSALYLCASSLAKGDEKLFFGSGTQLSVL.

This clone was seen just once. This chain links TRBV6-4 with TRBJ1-5; D is perhaps TRBD1 (5 bases). In germline, CDR1 is MRHNA, CDR2 SNTAGT. The CDR3 is 13 residues long. The V gene lost 4 bases and the J gene lost 6 bases, with 10 bases spanning the gap. The CDR3 nucleotides read TGTGCCAGCAGTGTCCAAACAGGTCAGCCCCAGCATTTT. Its translation: CASSVQTGQPQHF.

This chain connects TRBV7-2 to TRBJ2-3; 7 positions agree with TRBD2. J was trimmed by 5 bases and V by 3 bases; bases with no gene match: 11. Germline CDR1 is SGHTA and CDR2 is FQGNSA. This CDR3 spans 16 amino acids. The CDR3 protein is CASSFRPTSSQDTQYF. DNA of the CDR3: TGTGCCAGCAGCTTCCGCCCGACTAGCTCGCAAGATACGCAGTATTTT.

This chain uses TRBV5-1 with TRBJ1-1; TRBD1 matches at 10 bases. J gave up 4 bases and V 5 bases, and 2 bases lay outside the gene matches. Germline V lookup: CDR1 SGHRS, CDR2 YFSETQ. The CDR3 contains 13 residues. The CDR3 coding sequence is TGCGCCAGCAGGAGGGACAGGGGCACTGAAGCTTTCTTT. This gives the protein CASRRDRGTEAFF.

The rearrangement joins TRBV4-1 to TRBJ2-1; 9 nucleotides align to TRBD1. Germline V lookup: CDR1 MGHRA, CDR2 YSYEKL. The V segment lost 4 bases and the J segment 8 bases; nucleotides outside the gene matches: 9. The CDR3 covers 15 residues. The CDR3 region is CASSPTGQGIDEQFF. CDR3 in DNA: TGCGCCAGCAGCCCTACGGGACAGGGTATCGATGAGCAGTTCTTC.

The rearrangement joins TRBV19 to TRBJ1-5, with TRBD1 matching 7 bases. The CDR3 has 20 amino acids. CDR1 is LNHDA and CDR2 is SQIVND in the germline V gene (reference sequence). V lost 5 bases, J lost 4 bases, and 23 bases stayed unmatched. CDR3 DNA sequence: TGTGCCAGTAGTCGTCCTATCCCCACTTTAGGGACAGCCTTTAATCAGCCCCAGCATTTT. Amino acid sequence: CASSRPIPTLGTAFNQPQHF.

The chain has TRBV6-5 and TRBJ1-5; the D gene is possibly TRBD1 (5 bases). Germline V gene sequence: CDR1 MNHEY, CDR2 SVGAGI. This CDR3 has 15 residues. The V end was cut by 5 bases, the J end by 0 bases, with 11 bases between. The DNA for the CDR3 is TGTGCCAGCAGTAACTGGACACTTAGCAATCAGCCCCAGCATTTT. This sequence encodes CASSNWTLSNQPQHF.

The chain is built from TRBV27 and TRBJ1-2; possibly TRBD1 for D (5 bases). The CDR3 length is 14 residues. CDR1 is MNHEY and CDR2 is SMNVEV in the germline V gene (reference sequence). V lost 5 bases and J lost 7, with 17 bases in between. The CDR3 DNA reads TGTGCCAGCAGTACAGGTGCTTGGAAGGGTGGCTACACCTTC. It codes for CASSTGAWKGGYTF.

The rearrangement links TRBV5-6 to TRBJ2-5, with D perhaps matching TRBD1 (6 bases). Germline CDR1 is SGHDT and CDR2 is YYEEEE. V lost 4 bases, J lost 5 bases, and 12 bases lay in between. This CDR3 is built from 13 residues. CDR3 coding DNA: TGTGCCAGCAGCCCACAGGGAAGGGAGACCCAGTACTTC. It is translated as CASSPQGRETQYF.

The chain has TRBV5-1 and TRBJ2-5; no clear D gene. CDR1 and CDR2 (germline): SGHRS, YFSETQ. CDR3 length equals 14 residues. Trimming cost V 5 bases and J 3 bases, with 14 bases left between them. In DNA, the CDR3 is TGCGCCAGCAGACCCTTAGTGCGAGAAGAGACCCAGTACTTC. This codes for CASRPLVREETQYF.

The chain links TRBV28 to TRBJ1-2; TRBD1 is a possible D gene (5 bases). Trimming cost V 8 bases and J 4 bases, with 20 bases left between them. Germline values: CDR1 MDHEN, CDR2 SYDVKM. This CDR3 is built from 15 residues. The CDR3 DNA follows: TGTGCCAGCCGAGGAGGGCAGCTTGGGGGCTATGGCTACACCTTC. This codes for CASRGGQLGGYGYTF.

CDR3 sequence: CASSNGRGRETQYF. The CDR3 DNA reads TGTGCCAGCAGCAACGGCAGGGGGCGGGAGACCCAGTACTTC. V usage is TRBV7-2 and J usage is TRBJ2-5; 8 nucleotides agree with TRBD1. Germline trimming cut 5 bases from V and 5 bases from J; bases unmatched to any gene: 7. The CDR3 is 14 residues long. Germline assignment: CDR1 SGHTA and CDR2 FQGNSA.

V usage is TRBV5-1 and J usage is TRBJ2-3; possible D gene TRBD2, 5 bases. Germline V gives CDR1 SGHRS, CDR2 YFSETQ. The ends were cut back, 4 bases at V and 8 bases at J, with 17 bases in the middle. There are 14 residues in the CDR3. CDR3 region: CASSPDATRGTQYF. The CDR3 DNA is TGCGCCAGCAGCCCGGACGCTACTAGAGGTACGCAGTATTTT.

V and J are TRBV10-3 and TRBJ2-1; 8 nucleotides align to TRBD1. Germline loops: CDR1 ENHRY, CDR2 SYGVKD. CDR3 length: 16 amino acids. The V and J ends lost 10 bases and 7 bases, in that order; junction bases with no gene match: 18. CDR3 sequence reads: CATVAPRTGSGNEQFF. CDR3 bases: TGTGCCACCGTTGCCCCTCGGACAGGGTCGGGGAATGAGCAGTTCTTC.

The chain carries TRBV7-9 and TRBJ1-2, with 8 bases that match TRBD1. The germline V gene has CDR1 SEHNR and CDR2 FQNEAQ (reference sequence). Losses at the gene ends were 1 base for V and 6 bases for J; bases not matched to a gene: 7. The CDR3 has 15 amino acids. The CDR3 region has the DNA TGTGCCAGCAGCTTAGGTGGGCAGGGGGCGAATGGCTACACCTTC. It is translated as CASSLGGQGANGYTF.

V is TRBV7-9 and J is TRBJ2-2; tentatively, D is TRBD2 (7 bases). The germline V and J ends were trimmed by 5 bases and 1 base, with 14 bases remaining between them. There are 16 residues in the CDR3. The germline gives CDR1 SEHNR, CDR2 FQNEAQ (reference sequence). CDR3 in DNA: TGTGCCAGCAGCCGCCGGGGGGCAGGGAACACCGGGGAGCTGTTTTTT. Translation gives CASSRRGAGNTGELFF.

The chain couples TRBV6-5 to TRBJ2-3; TRBD2 might be the D (7 bases). The germline gives CDR1 MNHEY, CDR2 SVGAGI. The CDR3 loop spans 16 amino acids. V was shortened by 2 bases and J by 0 bases, with 12 bases between the two germline ends. CDR3 residues: CASSYGGGGSTDTQYF. The CDR3 nucleotides are TGTGCCAGCAGTTACGGGGGCGGGGGTAGCACAGATACGCAGTATTTT.

The gene calls are TRBV5-4 and TRBJ1-1; TRBD1 aligns across 9 bases. The J segment lost 4 bases and the V segment lost 4 bases, leaving 23 bases of the junction unmatched. CDR3 length: 20 amino acids. Germline values: CDR1 SGHNT, CDR2 YYREEE (reference sequence). The chain's CDR3 is CASSPVAGTGPHSFSTEAFF. Written as DNA, the CDR3 is TGTGCCAGCAGCCCGGTGGCCGGGACAGGGCCGCACTCCTTCTCCACTGAAGCTTTCTTT.

This chain joins TRBV9 and TRBJ1-1, with D possibly matching TRBD1 (5 bases). The CDR3 length is 15 residues. The germline V and J ends were trimmed by 2 bases and 1 base, with 12 bases remaining between them. CDR1 and CDR2 from the germline V gene are SGDLS and YYNGEE. CDR3 nucleotides: TGTGCCAGCAGCGTTGGGCAGGGCCCGAACACTGAAGCTTTCTTT. Its protein is CASSVGQGPNTEAFF.

The V gene is TRBV15, the J gene TRBJ1-3, with 7 positions matching TRBD1. The V gene end was trimmed by 1 base and the J gene end by 6 bases; junction bases not matched to a gene: 3. Germline V gene lookup returns CDR1 LNHNV and CDR2 YYDKDF (reference sequence). This CDR3 has 14 amino acids. The CDR3 reads CATSRGQGENTIYF. The CDR3, as DNA: TGTGCCACCAGCAGAGGACAGGGTGAAAACACCATATATTTT.